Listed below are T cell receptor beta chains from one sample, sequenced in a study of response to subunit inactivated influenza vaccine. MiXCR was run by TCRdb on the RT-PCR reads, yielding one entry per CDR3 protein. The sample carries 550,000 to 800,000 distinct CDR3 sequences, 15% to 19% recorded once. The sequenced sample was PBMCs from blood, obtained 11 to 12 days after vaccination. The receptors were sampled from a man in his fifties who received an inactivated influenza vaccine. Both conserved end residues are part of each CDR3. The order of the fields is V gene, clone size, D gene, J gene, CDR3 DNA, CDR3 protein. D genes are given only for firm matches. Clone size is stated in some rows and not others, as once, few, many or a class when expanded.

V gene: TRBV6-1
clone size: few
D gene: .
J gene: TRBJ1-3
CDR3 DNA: TGTGCCAGCAGCCCGCGGAGGGTGAGCTCTGGAAACACCATATATTTT
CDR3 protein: CASSPRRVSSGNTIYF

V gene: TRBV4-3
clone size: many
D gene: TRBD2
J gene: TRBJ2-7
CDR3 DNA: TGCGCCAGCAGCCAAGTCACGGGAGGGAGGCAGTACTTC
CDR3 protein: CASSQVTGGRQYF

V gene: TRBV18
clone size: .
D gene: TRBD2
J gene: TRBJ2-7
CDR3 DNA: TGTGCCAGCGTGGGAGGGCGGATCTCCTACGAGCAGTACTTC
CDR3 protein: CASVGGRISYEQYF

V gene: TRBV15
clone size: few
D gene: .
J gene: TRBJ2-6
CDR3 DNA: TGTGCCACCAGCAGAGATCGTGAGAGGTTCCCTGGGGCCAACGTCCTGACTTTC
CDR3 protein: CATSRDRERFPGANVLTF

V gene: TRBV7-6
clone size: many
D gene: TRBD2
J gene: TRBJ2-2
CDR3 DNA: TGTGCCAGCAGCCCCCGGACTAGCGAGAACACCGGGGAGCTGTTTTTT
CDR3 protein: CASSPRTSENTGELFF

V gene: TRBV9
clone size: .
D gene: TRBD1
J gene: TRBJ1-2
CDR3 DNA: TGTGCCAGCAGCGTAGCTACCCAGGGGGCTGACTATGGCTACACCTTC
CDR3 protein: CASSVATQGADYGYTF

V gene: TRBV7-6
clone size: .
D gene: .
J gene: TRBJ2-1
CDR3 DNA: TGTGCCAGCAGCTTAACGAGAGAAGCGGCCAGCTCCTACAATGAGCAGTTCTTC
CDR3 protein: CASSLTREAASSYNEQFF

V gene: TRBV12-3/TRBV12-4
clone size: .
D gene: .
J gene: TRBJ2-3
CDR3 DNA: TGTGCCAGCAGCCGCCGAGGGGGGTACACAGATACGCAGTATTTT
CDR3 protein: CASSRRGGYTDTQYF

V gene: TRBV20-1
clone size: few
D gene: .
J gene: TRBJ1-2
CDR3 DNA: TGCAGTGCTACCTATGGCTACACCTTC
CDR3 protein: CSATYGYTF

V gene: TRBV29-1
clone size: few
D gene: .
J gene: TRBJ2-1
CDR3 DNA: TGCAGCGTGTCACCCGCGCGCAGTACTTTTCGGGAGCAGTTCTTC
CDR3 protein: CSVSPARSTFREQFF

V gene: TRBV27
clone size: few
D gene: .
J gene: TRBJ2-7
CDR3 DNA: TGTGCCAGCAGACCCCTAGTAGCGATCCACGAGCAGTACTTC
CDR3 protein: CASRPLVAIHEQYF

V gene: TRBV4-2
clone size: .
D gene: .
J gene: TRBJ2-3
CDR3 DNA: TGTGCCAGCAGCCAACGAGACTTTTTCACAGATACGCAGTATTTT
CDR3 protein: CASSQRDFFTDTQYF

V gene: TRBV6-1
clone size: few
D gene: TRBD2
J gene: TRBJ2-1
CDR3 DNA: TGTGCCAGCAGTGTCACGCGGCTAGCGGGAGAGTTTTTGGGCAATGAGCAGTTCTTC
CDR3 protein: CASSVTRLAGEFLGNEQFF

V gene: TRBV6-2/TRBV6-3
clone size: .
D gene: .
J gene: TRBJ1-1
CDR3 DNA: TGTGCCAGCAGTTACTCGAGAAGGGGCGTGAACACTGAAGCTTTCTTT
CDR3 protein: CASSYSRRGVNTEAFF

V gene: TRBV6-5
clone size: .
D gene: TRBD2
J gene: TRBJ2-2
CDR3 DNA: TGTGCCAGCAGTTACCCGTTTAGCGGGGGGGCGAACACCGGGGAGCTGTTTTTT
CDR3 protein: CASSYPFSGGANTGELFF

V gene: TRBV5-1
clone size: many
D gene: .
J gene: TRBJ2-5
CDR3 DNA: TGCGCCAGCAGCCCTGTGGTAAAACAAGAGACCCAGTACTTC
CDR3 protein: CASSPVVKQETQYF

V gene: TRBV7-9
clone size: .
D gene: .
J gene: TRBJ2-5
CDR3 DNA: TGTGCCAGCAGCGCTTACAGCGAGGGGAGAGAGACCCAGTACTTC
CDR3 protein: CASSAYSEGRETQYF

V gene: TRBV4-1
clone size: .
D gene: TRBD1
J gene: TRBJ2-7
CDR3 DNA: TGCGCCAGCAGCCAAGACGGACAGGGGGACATCTACGAGCAGTACTTC
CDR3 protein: CASSQDGQGDIYEQYF

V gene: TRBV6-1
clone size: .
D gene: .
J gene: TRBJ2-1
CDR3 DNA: TGTGCCAGCTCTCACCGCCCGGGCCCCAATGAGCAGTTCTTC
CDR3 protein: CASSHRPGPNEQFF

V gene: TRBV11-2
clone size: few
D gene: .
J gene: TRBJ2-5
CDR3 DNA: TGTGCCAGCAGCTTAGTGGGCGGGGCAGAGACCCAGTACTTC
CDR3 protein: CASSLVGGAETQYF

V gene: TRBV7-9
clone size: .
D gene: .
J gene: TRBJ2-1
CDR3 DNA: TGTGCCAGCTCGGGGATTGAGCAGTTCTTC
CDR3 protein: CASSGIEQFF

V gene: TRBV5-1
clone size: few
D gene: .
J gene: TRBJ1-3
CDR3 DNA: TGCGCCAGCAGCTTGTATGGAGGTGTAGCTGGAAACACCATATATTTT
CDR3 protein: CASSLYGGVAGNTIYF

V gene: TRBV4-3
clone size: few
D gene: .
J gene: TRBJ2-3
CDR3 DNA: TGCGCCAGCAGCCAAGAATTGGGAGGAGGCGCAGATACGCAGTATTTT
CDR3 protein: CASSQELGGGADTQYF

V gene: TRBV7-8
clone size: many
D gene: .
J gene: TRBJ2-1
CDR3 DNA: TGTGCCAGCAGCTTACTTATGGGCAATGAGCAGTTCTTC
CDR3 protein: CASSLLMGNEQFF

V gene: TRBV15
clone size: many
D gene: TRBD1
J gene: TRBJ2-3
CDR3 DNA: TGTGCCACCAGCAGAGAAAAGGGGACAGGGAGCGGGACAGATACGCAGTATTTT
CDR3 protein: CATSREKGTGSGTDTQYF

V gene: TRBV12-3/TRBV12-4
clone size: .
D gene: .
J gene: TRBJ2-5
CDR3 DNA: TGTGCCAGTAGGCCGGAGGGGTTCCGAGAGACCCAGTACTTC
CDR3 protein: CASRPEGFRETQYF

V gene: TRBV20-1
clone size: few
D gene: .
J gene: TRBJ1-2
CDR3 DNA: TGCAGTGCTGACTCGCCCGTTGGTGATGGCTACACCTTC
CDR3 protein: CSADSPVGDGYTF

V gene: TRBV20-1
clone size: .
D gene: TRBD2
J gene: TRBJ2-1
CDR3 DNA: TGCAGCAAGCGCGCTAGCGGGACCGCAAATGAGCAGTTCTTC
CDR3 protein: CSKRASGTANEQFF

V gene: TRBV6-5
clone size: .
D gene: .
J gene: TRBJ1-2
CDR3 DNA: TGTGCCAGCAGTTACTCGGCCGGGGAGAACTATGGCTACACCTTC
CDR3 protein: CASSYSAGENYGYTF

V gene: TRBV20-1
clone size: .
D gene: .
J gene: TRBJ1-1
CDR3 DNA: TGCAGTGCTAAGGAGGGAGAAGCTTTCTTT
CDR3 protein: CSAKEGEAFF

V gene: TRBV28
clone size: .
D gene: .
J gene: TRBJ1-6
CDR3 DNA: TGTGCCAGCAGTTTGCCAGGGGAGAATTCACCCCTCCACTTT
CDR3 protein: CASSLPGENSPLHF

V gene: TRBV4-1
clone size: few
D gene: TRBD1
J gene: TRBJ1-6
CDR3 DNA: TGCGCCAGCAGAACAGGGACAGGTCGAGGGGATTCACCCCTCCACTTT
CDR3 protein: CASRTGTGRGDSPLHF

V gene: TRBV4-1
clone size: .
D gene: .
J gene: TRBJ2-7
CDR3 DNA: TGCGCCAGCAGCCAAGAAGGCCCAGGGATAGCCCTAAAGGACGAGCAGTACTTC
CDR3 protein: CASSQEGPGIALKDEQYF

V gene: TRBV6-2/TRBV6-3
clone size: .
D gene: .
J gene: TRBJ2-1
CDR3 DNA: TGTGCCAGCAGTTACGTAGGGCTCACCTACAATGAGCAGTTCTTC
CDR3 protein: CASSYVGLTYNEQFF

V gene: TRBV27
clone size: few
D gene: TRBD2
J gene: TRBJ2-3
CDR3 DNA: TGTGCCAGCAGTTTATTACTAGCGGGAGGGCGAATACATACGCAGTATTTT
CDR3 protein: CASSLLLAGGRIHTQYF

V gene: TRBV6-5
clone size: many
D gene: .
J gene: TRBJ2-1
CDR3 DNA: TGTGCCAGCAGTTACGGTACGGGATGGACAAGAGAGCAGTTCTTC
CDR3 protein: CASSYGTGWTREQFF

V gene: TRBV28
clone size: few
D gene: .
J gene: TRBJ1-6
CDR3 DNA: TGTGCCAGCAGCCCGGGGACTCAAAATAATTCACCCCTCCACTTT
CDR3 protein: CASSPGTQNNSPLHF

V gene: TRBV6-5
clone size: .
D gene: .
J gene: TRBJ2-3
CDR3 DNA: TGTGCCAGCAGTTACTCAGGTTGGGGGCAGGCAAGCACAGATACGCAGTATTTT
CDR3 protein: CASSYSGWGQASTDTQYF

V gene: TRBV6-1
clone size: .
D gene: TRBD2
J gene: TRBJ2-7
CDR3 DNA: TGTGCCAGCAGCCTGTCCGGGACTAGCGGCTTAAACGAGCAGTACTTC
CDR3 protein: CASSLSGTSGLNEQYF

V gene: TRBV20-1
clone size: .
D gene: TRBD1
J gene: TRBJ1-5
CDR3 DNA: TGCAGTGCTAGAGAGGGACAGCAAATAGACAATCAGCCCCAGCATTTT
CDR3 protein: CSAREGQQIDNQPQHF

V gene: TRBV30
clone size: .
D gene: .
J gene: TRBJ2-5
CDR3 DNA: TGTGCCCGGCGACTGAAGGGGCAAGAGACCCAGTACTTC
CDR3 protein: CARRLKGQETQYF

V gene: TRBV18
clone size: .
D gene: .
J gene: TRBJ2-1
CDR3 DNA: TGTGCCAGCTCAGTAGGGACATCAGCGCACGAGCAGTTCTTC
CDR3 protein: CASSVGTSAHEQFF

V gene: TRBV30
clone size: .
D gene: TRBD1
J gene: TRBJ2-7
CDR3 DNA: TGTGCCTGGGCCGGGACAGGGGGCTACGAGCAGTACTTC
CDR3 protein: CAWAGTGGYEQYF

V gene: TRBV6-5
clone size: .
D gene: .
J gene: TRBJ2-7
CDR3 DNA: TGTGCCAGCAGTTACTCTACCAACTCCTACGAGCAGTACTTC
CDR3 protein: CASSYSTNSYEQYF

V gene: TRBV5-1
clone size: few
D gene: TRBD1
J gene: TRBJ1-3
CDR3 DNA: TGCGCCAGCAGCTACGGGACAGCCTCTGGAAACACCATATATTTT
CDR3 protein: CASSYGTASGNTIYF

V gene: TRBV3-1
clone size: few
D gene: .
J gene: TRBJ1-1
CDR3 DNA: TGTGCCAGCAGCCGGAACAGACAGAACACTGAAGCTTTCTTT
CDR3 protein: CASSRNRQNTEAFF

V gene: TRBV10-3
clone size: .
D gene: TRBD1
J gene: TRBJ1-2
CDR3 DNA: TGTGCCATCAGTGGATCTGACAGGGGTGAGGCCTATGGCTACACCTTC
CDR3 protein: CAISGSDRGEAYGYTF

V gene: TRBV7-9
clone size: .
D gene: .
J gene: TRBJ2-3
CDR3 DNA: TGTGCCAGCAGAAAGGCGGATCGCGGAGATACGCAGTATTTT
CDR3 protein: CASRKADRGDTQYF

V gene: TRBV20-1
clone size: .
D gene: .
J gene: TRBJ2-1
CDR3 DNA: TGCAGTGCTAGCCCTCGGGGGCAGTTCTTC
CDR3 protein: CSASPRGQFF

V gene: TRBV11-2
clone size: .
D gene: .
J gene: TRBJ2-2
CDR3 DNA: TGTGCCAGCAGCCGAACAACGAGGGGACCTCGTCACGGGGAGCTGTTTTTT
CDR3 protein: CASSRTTRGPRHGELFF

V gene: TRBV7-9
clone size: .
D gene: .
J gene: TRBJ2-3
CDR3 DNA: TGTGCCAGCAGCTTAGCGATTCGGCCCACAGATACGCAGTATTTT
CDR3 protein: CASSLAIRPTDTQYF